The 23 T cell receptor beta chains given below trace back to one sample, sequenced in a study of T cells after yellow fever vaccination (dated by TCRdb to the late 2010s). The treatment or condition label, read with the paper, signifies: live attenuated yellow fever vaccine strain. To prepare the library, 5' RACE was applied. The instrument given in TCRdb is Illumina HiSeq 2500. TCRdb took the public reads, trimmed them with fastp at Q25, ran MiXCR for clone calling and kept in-frame beta chains. Rows are unified per CDR3 protein, each entry keeping the most common DNA and genes. The sample table shows tens of thousands of distinct CDR3 sequences, and approximately 8% are seen once. Of the sample, 35% to 45% is held by the ten largest clones. The starting material was CD8+ T cells sorted from PBMCs, obtained on the day of the yellow fever booster vaccination. The receptor set was obtained from a young man who received the YFV17D yellow fever vaccine.

This clonotype was detected many times. The CDR3 bases are TGTGCCACCAGTGACCCGGACTCCAATGAGCAGTTCTTC. It yields the protein CATSDPDSNEQFF. This sequence joins TRBV24-1 and TRBJ2-1; D is possibly TRBD2 (5 bases). The germline V gene has CDR1 KGHDR and CDR2 SFDVKD. The V end lost 4 bases, the J end lost 6 bases, and 9 bases lay between the germline ends. The CDR3 covers 13 residues.

This clonotype was seen a handful of times. The junction differs from germline at one of its ends, possibly a read error. The chain couples TRBV6-2 or TRBV6-3 to TRBJ2-7; either TRBD1 or TRBD2 may fit D (6 bases each). The CDR3 contains 14 residues. Germline CDR1 MNHEY, CDR2 SVGEGT. CDR3 region: CASSRGRDSSEQYF. CDR3 DNA: TGTGCCAGCAGTCGGGGGCGGGACTCCTCCGAGCAGTACTTC.

The rearrangement uses TRBV6-5 and TRBJ2-7; 8 positions match TRBD1. CDR1 and CDR2 (germline): MNHEY, SVGAGI. Trimming removed 1 base from V and 5 bases from J; junction bases left unmatched: 10. The CDR3 contains 16 residues. The CDR3 DNA reads as TGTGCCAGCAGTTACTTACCAGGGGGCGCGTCCCACGAGCAGTACTTC. Protein: CASSYLPGGASHEQYF.

This clonotype has more than one count but fewer than ten. The rearrangement uses TRBV15 and TRBJ2-2; D might be TRBD2 (6 bases). CDR1 LNHNV and CDR2 YYDKDF come from the germline V gene (reference sequence). Trimming took 5 bases from V and 5 from J, leaving 6 bases between them. The CDR3 is made up of 12 amino acids. The CDR3 sequence is CATSRETGELFF. DNA for the CDR3: TGTGCCACCAGCCGGGAGACCGGGGAGCTGTTTTTT.

The genes are TRBV6-2 or TRBV6-3 and TRBJ2-5, with 7 positions matching TRBD2. The CDR3 runs to 15 residues. Germline CDR1 reads MNHEY; CDR2 reads SVGEGT. The V segment lost 4 bases and the J segment 5 bases; nucleotides outside the gene matches: 10. CDR3 bases: TGTGCCAGCAGTTGGATAGCGGGCCTTGGGGAGACCCAGTACTTC. It encodes CASSWIAGLGETQYF.

This chain connects TRBV9 to TRBJ2-6; D is unresolved. Trimming left V 3 bases short and J 3 bases short, with 25 bases between. The CDR3 runs 20 residues. Germline lookup yields CDR1 SGDLS and CDR2 YYNGEE. CDR3 coding DNA: TGTGCCAGCAGCGCCGACCCCGGTATAGGTCGGGTTGGTGGGGCCAACGTCCTGACTTTC. Its protein product is CASSADPGIGRVGGANVLTF.

The chain recombines TRBV5-5 with TRBJ2-1; unclear D gene. Trimming pared 0 bases from V and 9 bases from J, leaving 16 bases between. The germline V gene has CDR1 SGHKS and CDR2 YYEKEE (reference sequence). The CDR3 has 15 residues. The CDR3 reads CASSLGLDDIGEQFF. DNA of the CDR3: TGTGCCAGCAGCTTGGGACTGGACGACATCGGTGAGCAGTTCTTC. The variable domain in full, with the rest retrieved from reference TRBV5-5 and TRBJ2-1, is DAGVTQSPTHLIKTRGQQVTLRCSPISGHKSVSWYQQVLGQGPQFIFQYYEKEERGRGNFPDRFSARQFPNYSSELNVNALLLGDSALYLCASSLGLDDIGEQFFGPGTRLTVL.

In its sample, this clonotype was seen a few times. This chain uses TRBV27 with TRBJ2-7, with TRBD2 matching over 7 bases. Germline CDR1 reads MNHEY; CDR2 reads SMNVEV (reference sequence). The CDR3 sequence is 13 residues long. The V gene end was trimmed by 3 bases and the J gene end by 6 bases; junction bases not matched to a gene: 5. CDR3 protein: CASSLGGRAEQYF. As DNA, the CDR3 is TGTGCCAGCAGTTTGGGCGGGAGAGCCGAGCAGTACTTC.

Concerning this clonotype: A clone one base away is much larger, so this may be a read error. The chain employs TRBV7-6 and TRBJ2-7; D gene uncertain. This CDR3 contains 14 residues. Germline lookup yields CDR1 SGHVS and CDR2 FNYEAQ. Trimming left V 1 base short and J 3 bases short, with 10 bases between. CDR3 sequence reads: CASSLEIGHYEQYF. The CDR3 bases are TGTGCCAGCAGCTTAGAAATAGGGCACTACGAGCAGTACTTC.

By frequency in the sample, this clonotype is medium-sized. The chain joins TRBV7-2 to TRBJ2-1; 16 bases align to TRBD2. This CDR3 region has 18 residues. Trimming at V came to 9 bases and at J to 9 bases, leaving 17 bases not matched to a gene. Germline V gene data show CDR1 as SGHTA and CDR2 as FQGNSA. The CDR3: CASLGTSGRVLKHFEQFF. The CDR3, as DNA: TGTGCCAGTCTGGGGACTAGCGGGAGGGTTCTTAAACACTTTGAGCAGTTCTTC. Filled out from reference TRBV7-2 and TRBJ2-1, the complete variable domain reads GAGVSQSPSNKVTEKGKDVELRCDPISGHTALYWYRQSLGQGLEFLIYFQGNSAPDKSGLPSDRFSAERTGGSVSTLTIQRTQQEDSAVYLCASLGTSGRVLKHFEQFFGPGTRLTVL.

This clonotype was found a few times. The chain recombines TRBV6-5 with TRBJ1-2; 7 nucleotides match TRBD1. The CDR3 runs to 16 residues. Per the germline V gene, CDR1 is MNHEY and CDR2 is SVGAGI. The J segment lost 6 bases and the V segment lost 4 bases, leaving 14 bases of the junction unmatched. The DNA for the CDR3 is TGTGCCAGCAGTTCAACTCTCAGGGGGATTCCTGATGGCTACACCTTC. Amino acids: CASSSTLRGIPDGYTF.

This clonotype has a count of ten or more. The J gene is TRBJ1-4, the V gene TRBV4-3; D ambiguous. This CDR3 has 18 amino acids. Germline values: CDR1 LGHNA, CDR2 YSLEER. Trimming took off 0 bases at V and 0 bases at J, with 14 bases between the two ends. CDR3: CASSQEGITVSTNEKLFF. The CDR3 region has the DNA TGCGCCAGCAGCCAAGAGGGGATAACAGTGTCAACTAATGAAAAACTGTTTTTT.

Only a few counts were recorded for this clonotype. The chain joins TRBV29-1 to TRBJ1-2; D perhaps matches TRBD1 (5 bases). CDR3 length: 15 residues. V dropped 5 bases and J dropped 4 bases, with 20 bases sitting between them. CDR1 is SQVTM, CDR2 ANQGSEA, per germline. This chain's CDR3 is CSVRRQLTLFYGYTF. In nucleotides, the CDR3 is TGCAGCGTTCGAAGACAGCTTACCCTTTTCTATGGCTACACCTTC.

The chain has TRBV12-3 or TRBV12-4 and TRBJ1-1; the D gene is possibly TRBD1 (5 bases). The CDR3 runs to 14 residues. Trimming removed 2 bases at V and 6 bases at J, with 13 bases between. Written as DNA, the CDR3 is TGTGCCAGCAGTTTAAGGGGAGGATCGCCTGAAGCTTTCTTT. It is translated as CASSLRGGSPEAFF.

This clonotype was found a few times. The chain recombines TRBV15 with TRBJ2-5; D assignment may be TRBD1 or TRBD2 (5 bases each). Trimming removed 0 bases at V and 3 bases at J, with 11 bases between. CDR3 length: 15 amino acids. Germline CDR1 LNHNV, CDR2 YYDKDF (reference sequence). CDR3 coding DNA: TGTGCCACCAGCAGAGATTTAGTGGGGGAAGAGACCCAGTACTTC. It translates to CATSRDLVGEETQYF.

The rearrangement joins TRBV12-3 or TRBV12-4 to TRBJ2-3, with D tentatively TRBD1 or TRBD2 (6 bases each). Trimming pared 3 bases from V and 0 bases from J, leaving 16 bases between. The CDR3 totals 17 residues. CDR3 sequence reads: CASSFFFRGASTDTQYF. The CDR3 nucleotides read TGTGCCAGCAGTTTTTTTTTTAGGGGGGCTAGCACAGATACGCAGTATTTT.

At least ten counts were recorded for this clonotype. The chain combines TRBV10-2 with TRBJ2-1; TRBD2 aligns across 8 bases. There are 17 residues in the CDR3. Germline V lookup: CDR1 WSHSY, CDR2 SAAADI. The junction had 7 bases not matched to a gene; V was cut back by 3 bases and J by 0 bases. The CDR3 DNA follows: TGCGCCAGCAGTGAAGGTAGCGGGATTAGCTCCTACAATGAGCAGTTCTTC. It translates to CASSEGSGISSYNEQFF.

This clonotype came up many times. The rearrangement joins TRBV20-1 to TRBJ1-2, with 8 nucleotides matching TRBD1. The V gene's germline CDR1 is DFQATT and CDR2 SNEGSKA (reference sequence). The trim removed 6 bases at V and 8 bases at J, leaving 8 bases unmatched. The CDR3 spans 12 residues. DNA for the CDR3: TGCAGTGCCAAGGACAGGGATATAGGCTACACCTTC. Protein product: CSAKDRDIGYTF.

This clonotype came up many times. The chain links TRBV20-1 to TRBJ2-1; a possible D gene is TRBD2 (6 bases). This CDR3 is 11 amino acids long. The V gene lost 6 bases and the J gene lost 15 bases, with 18 bases spanning the gap. The V gene's germline CDR1 is DFQATT and CDR2 SNEGSKA (reference sequence). Here the CDR3 DNA reads TGCAGTGCCCAACTAGCCTCCTTTCGGTTCTTC. Translating it yields CSAQLASFRFF.

In this sample, this clonotype turned up many times. The rearrangement joins TRBV28 to TRBJ2-5; tentatively, D is TRBD1 (6 bases). Germline V gene sequence: CDR1 MDHEN, CDR2 SYDVKM. V gave up 3 bases and J gave up 1 base, with 12 bases separating them. The CDR3 contains 15 residues. CDR3 amino acids: CASSLDVGAQETQYF. CDR3 sequence (DNA): TGTGCCAGCAGTTTGGATGTGGGGGCCCAAGAGACCCAGTACTTC.

This clonotype showed up just a few times. This chain uses TRBV9 with TRBJ2-5; D unclear. CDR1 is SGDLS and CDR2 is YYNGEE in the germline V gene. CDR3 length: 16 amino acids. The ends were cut back, 8 bases at V and 2 bases at J, with 22 bases in the middle. This CDR3 reads CASSLGTLGGQETQYF. The CDR3 bases are TGTGCCAGTAGCCTCGGTACACTGGGCGGACAAGAGACCCAGTACTTC.

The chain couples TRBV28 to TRBJ2-1, with D possibly being TRBD1 (6 bases). CDR1 and CDR2 from the germline V gene are MDHEN and SYDVKM. Trimming took off 7 bases at V and 9 bases at J, with 13 bases between the two ends. The CDR3 runs to 12 residues. CDR3 residues: CASKKSRGEQFF. CDR3 sequence (DNA): TGTGCCAGCAAGAAAAGCAGGGGTGAGCAGTTCTTC.

This clonotype was recorded a few times. The J gene is TRBJ2-5, the V gene TRBV7-2, with D possibly being TRBD1 (6 bases). CDR1 SGHTA and CDR2 FQGNSA come from the germline V gene. V was shortened by 5 bases and J by 0 bases, with 10 bases between the two germline ends. The CDR3 covers 14 residues. This CDR3 is CASSPTGDQETQYF. CDR3 in DNA: TGTGCCAGCAGCCCGACAGGAGACCAAGAGACCCAGTACTTC.